Listed here are 20 T cell receptor beta chains from one sample, sequenced in a study of shared clonotypes between healthy human individuals. Clones were sequenced by immunoSEQ multiplex PCR, and TCRdb holds only the in-frame ones, with some missing. The sample contains 2 million to 2.5 million clones, around 90% of which appear only once. Sequenced sample: naive CD4+ T cells from PBMCs. Subset noted: CD45RA+ positively selected. The receptors were sampled from a man younger than 35 in good health. Some clones in this sample may be carry-over from other donors' samples.

DNA for the CDR3: TGTGCCAGCAGCCAAGTCATCGGGGCCGCCTACGAGCAGTACTTC. Translation gives CASSQVIGAAYEQYF. J is TRBJ2-7 and V is TRBV14; D assignment may be TRBD1 or TRBD2 (5 bases each). The CDR3 totals 15 residues. Per the germline V gene, CDR1 is SGHDN and CDR2 is FVKESK. Trimming pared 1 base from V and 2 bases from J, leaving 12 bases between.

The CDR3 region is CASSFLSTSGTYNEQFF. In nucleotides, the CDR3 is TGTGCCAGCAGTTTTTTAAGTACTAGCGGGACCTACAATGAGCAGTTCTTC. The chain couples TRBV28 to TRBJ2-1; TRBD2 matches 10 bases. In germline, CDR1 is MDHEN, CDR2 SYDVKM. The V gene end was trimmed by 3 bases and the J gene end by 2 bases; junction bases not matched to a gene: 7. This CDR3 is 17 amino acids long. Filled out from reference TRBV28 and TRBJ2-1, the complete variable domain reads DVKVTQSSRYLVKRTGEKVFLECVQDMDHENMFWYRQDPGLGLRLIYFSYDVKMKEKGDIPEGYSVSREKKERFSLILESASTNQTSMYLCASSFLSTSGTYNEQFFGPGTRLTVL.

The V gene is TRBV5-8, the J gene TRBJ2-1; 14 bases are a match to TRBD2. The CDR3 is made up of 16 amino acids. Trimming removed 4 bases from V and 8 bases from J; junction bases left unmatched: 8. In germline, CDR1 is SGHTS, CDR2 YDEGEE. CDR3 protein: CASSPGLAGGLDEQFF. In nucleotides, the CDR3 is TGTGCCAGCAGCCCCGGACTAGCGGGAGGTCTGGATGAGCAGTTCTTC.

The CDR3 DNA reads as TGTGCCAGCTCACCATCGCGACAGGGGGCTAACGAGCAGTACTTC. As protein: CASSPSRQGANEQYF. V and J are TRBV18 and TRBJ2-7, with 10 bases fitting TRBD1. V trimming: 2 bases; J trimming: 5 bases; junction bases outside the gene matches: 6. CDR1 KGHSH and CDR2 LQKENI come from the germline V gene. The CDR3 has 15 amino acids.

The chain couples TRBV7-6 to TRBJ1-3; no reliable D call. V gave up 0 bases and J gave up 4 bases, with 4 bases separating them. Germline assignment: CDR1 SGHVS and CDR2 FNYEAQ. CDR3 length equals 13 residues. The CDR3: CASSLALGNTIYF. The CDR3 DNA reads as TGTGCCAGCAGCTTAGCGCTGGGAAACACCATATATTTT.

There are a few counts of this clone. V and J are TRBV5-4 and TRBJ1-1, with TRBD1 matching 9 bases. The CDR3 is 15 residues long. The junction had 5 bases not matched to a gene; V was cut back by 4 bases and J by 1 base. CDR1 SGHNT and CDR2 YYREEE come from the germline V gene (reference sequence). CDR3 residues: CASSPRQGENTEAFF. The CDR3 nucleotides are TGTGCCAGCAGCCCCCGACAGGGGGAGAACACTGAAGCTTTCTTT.

This chain connects TRBV30 to TRBJ2-2; D not certain. The CDR3 extends over 14 amino acids. Per germline, CDR1 GTSNPN and CDR2 SVGIG (reference sequence). Deletions cut 3 bases from V and 0 bases from J, with 8 bases between. Here the CDR3 DNA reads TGTGCCTGGAGAGGGTTGGCGAACACCGGGGAGCTGTTTTTT. As protein: CAWRGLANTGELFF.

V and J are TRBV27 and TRBJ1-1, with 8 bases fitting TRBD1. With V trimmed by 3 bases and J by 5 bases, 5 bases remained unmatched. Per the germline V gene, CDR1 is MNHEY and CDR2 is SMNVEV (reference sequence). The CDR3 runs 14 residues. CDR3 region: CASSLDRVRTEAFF. Written as DNA, the CDR3 is TGTGCCAGCAGTTTGGACAGGGTAAGAACTGAAGCTTTCTTT.

The rearrangement links TRBV28 to TRBJ1-2; D is unclear. Germline assignment: CDR1 MDHEN and CDR2 SYDVKM. The germline V and J ends were trimmed by 4 bases and 6 bases, with 9 bases remaining between them. The CDR3 has 12 residues. The CDR3 region is CASSSGVNGYTF. CDR3 DNA sequence: TGTGCCAGCAGTTCCGGGGTGAATGGCTACACCTTC.

This clone was seen only once. The J gene is TRBJ1-1, the V gene TRBV6-1; D is unclear. Germline V gene lookup returns CDR1 MNHNS and CDR2 SASEGT. Trimming took 7 bases from V and 5 from J, leaving 14 bases between them. The CDR3 runs to 13 residues. CDR3 sequence reads: CASIPDSGTEAFF. The CDR3 region has the DNA TGTGCCAGCATTCCTGACTCGGGTACTGAAGCTTTCTTT.

This chain connects TRBV18 to TRBJ2-1, with 8 bases fitting TRBD2. In germline, CDR1 is KGHSH, CDR2 LQKENI. This CDR3 has 15 amino acids. The V and J ends lost 5 bases and 8 bases, in that order; junction bases with no gene match: 11. The CDR3: CASSMAGGWGDEQFF. The CDR3 DNA follows: TGTGCCAGCTCAATGGCGGGAGGATGGGGTGATGAGCAGTTCTTC. The full variable domain, its missing parts supplied by reference TRBV18 and TRBJ2-1, is NAGVMQNPRHLVRRRGQEARLRCSPMKGHSHVYWYRQLPEEGLKFMVYLQKENIIDESGMPKERFSAEFPKEGPSILRIQQVVRGDSAAYFCASSMAGGWGDEQFFGPGTRLTVL.

With regard to this clone: The junction differs from germline at one of its ends, possibly a read error. J is TRBJ2-1 and V is TRBV25-1; no firm D call. Germline assignment: CDR1 MGHDK and CDR2 SYGVNS. The CDR3 has 16 amino acids. The CDR3 DNA reads as TGTGCCAGCAGTGAATATGGCGGAATCTCCTGCAATGAGCAGTTCTTC. The encoded protein is CASSEYGGISCNEQFF.

This clone was detected a few times. The V and J genes are TRBV6-6 and TRBJ1-2, with 7 bases matching TRBD1. The CDR3 runs 10 residues. Trimming took 10 bases from V and 8 from J; bases not matched to a gene: 4. Germline V gene sequence: CDR1 MNHNY, CDR2 SVGAGI (reference sequence). The CDR3 sequence is CAIGDSGYTF. The CDR3 DNA reads TGTGCCATCGGGGACAGCGGCTACACCTTC.

The CDR3 protein is CASSFRGSDTQYF. Here the CDR3 DNA reads TGTGCCAGCAGCTTTAGGGGTAGCGATACGCAGTATTTT. The V gene is TRBV13, the J gene TRBJ2-3; maybe TRBD1 (5 bases). The CDR3 runs to 13 residues. Germline V gene lookup returns CDR1 PRHDT and CDR2 FYEKMQ (reference sequence). Between the trimmed V and J ends, which lost 3 bases and 6 bases, there was a span of 10 bases.

This clone was seen just once. Other nucleotide sequences from this sample produce the same CDR3. The CDR3 loop reads CASSPDRDSYEQYF. DNA for the CDR3: TGTGCCAGCTCACCAGACAGGGACTCCTACGAGCAGTACTTC. This chain joins TRBV18 and TRBJ2-7; 7 positions agree with TRBD1. V shed 2 bases and J 0 bases; nucleotides not matched to a gene: 1. CDR1 KGHSH and CDR2 LQKENI come from the germline V gene. This CDR3 is built from 14 residues.

V is TRBV7-9 and J is TRBJ2-2; the match to TRBD1 covers 10 bases. CDR3 length: 18 amino acids. V was pared by 5 bases and J by 6 bases, with 15 bases of the junction left unmatched. Germline V gene data show CDR1 as SEHNR and CDR2 as FQNEAQ (reference sequence). The CDR3 DNA reads TGTGCCAGCAGCCCGGGACAGGGGTCGGAGTGGTCGGCCGGGGAGCTGTTTTTT. Its translation is CASSPGQGSEWSAGELFF. The whole variable domain, remainder taken from reference TRBV7-9 and TRBJ2-2, is DTGVSQNPRHKITKRGQNVTFRCDPISEHNRLYWYRQTLGQGPEFLTYFQNEAQLEKSRLLSDRFSAERPKGSFSTLEIQRTEQGDSAMYLCASSPGQGSEWSAGELFFGEGSRLTVL.

The chain recombines TRBV5-4 with TRBJ2-3; 16 bases are a match to TRBD2. The CDR3 runs to 19 residues. The germline CDR1 and CDR2 sequences are SGHNT and YYREEE (reference sequence). The ends lost 4 bases at V and 4 bases at J; junction bases unmatched: 12. DNA of the CDR3: TGTGCCAGCAGCCCCGGGGGGGGACTAGCGGGAGGGCAAGCAGATACGCAGTATTTT. Its translation is CASSPGGGLAGGQADTQYF.

The chain joins TRBV28 to TRBJ1-5, with 7 bases matching TRBD1. J gave up 5 bases and V 8 bases, and 6 bases lay outside the gene matches. Germline-derived CDR1 and CDR2 are MDHEN and SYDVKM. This CDR3 spans 13 amino acids. The CDR3, as DNA: TGTGCCAGCCGGGACAGCATTTATCAGCCCCAGCATTTT. It encodes CASRDSIYQPQHF. Supplemented by reference TRBV28 and TRBJ1-5, the full variable domain reads DVKVTQSSRYLVKRTGEKVFLECVQDMDHENMFWYRQDPGLGLRLIYFSYDVKMKEKGDIPEGYSVSREKKERFSLILESASTNQTSMYLCASRDSIYQPQHFGDGTRLSIL.

The chain couples TRBV7-9 to TRBJ2-5; D is unclear. The V gene's germline CDR1 is SEHNR and CDR2 FQNEAQ (reference sequence). Trimming took 1 base from V and 0 from J, leaving 9 bases between them. The CDR3 has 15 residues. CDR3 in amino acids: CASSLVRINQETQYF. The DNA of the CDR3 is TGTGCCAGCAGCTTAGTGCGCATAAACCAAGAGACCCAGTACTTC.

The chain's CDR3 is CASSQDIRDVWKTQYF. The CDR3 DNA reads as TGCGCCAGCAGCCAAGATATCAGGGATGTTTGGAAGACCCAGTACTTC. The chain is built from TRBV4-1 and TRBJ2-5; D possibly corresponds to TRBD1 (5 bases). Germline assignment: CDR1 MGHRA and CDR2 YSYEKL. With 0 bases removed from V and 6 bases from J, the gap between germline ends came to 17 bases. The CDR3 is made up of 16 amino acids.